The sequence of this T cell receptor (beta chain) was determined in a study of T-cell memory formation after mild COVID-19. Between the trimmed V and J ends, which lost 2 bases and 7 bases, there was a span of 14 bases. Looked up from germline, CDR1 is LNHNV and CDR2 is YYDKDF (reference sequence). This CDR3 has 15 residues. TCRdb recomputed calls from the 5' RACE reads with MiXCR, one row per CDR3 protein. Of around 160,000 distinct CDR3 sequences listed, 11% were seen once; the top ten hold roughly 3.8%. The table lists this clonotype with a few counts. This TCR was recovered from a young man who had mild COVID-19 (a few samples of this study predate the infection). Cell type and time point are not known. Sample: PBMCs or a T cell subset sorted from them (not recorded which). The chain links TRBV15 to TRBJ1-4; D perhaps matches TRBD1 (5 bases). The chain's CDR3 is CATSRPRAWGEKLFF. The CDR3 DNA reads TGTGCCACCAGCAGACCCAGGGCTTGGGGTGAAAAACTGTTTTTT.